This is a list of T cell receptor beta chains from one sample in a study of blood T cell repertoires in COVID-19. Data came from immunoSEQ multiplex PCR; TCRdb stores just in-frame clones and leaves some out. Of fewer than 150,000 clones in the sample, about 84% were seen once. Sequenced: peripheral blood. All receptors come from a man aged 50 or older with acute or convalescent COVID-19. CDR3s include the opening cysteine and the closing phenylalanine or tryptophan. A D gene is named only where the DNA matches it firmly. Size is omitted from some rows. Given values are once, few, many or a class for expanded clones.

clone size	V gene	D gene	J gene	CDR3 DNA	CDR3 protein
-	TRBV5-1	-	TRBJ1-2	TGCGCCAGCAGCTTGGAGGCGGCCTATGGCTACACCTTC	CASSLEAAYGYTF
-	TRBV3-1/TRBV3-2	TRBD2	TRBJ2-3	TGTGCCAGCAGCTCCAGGCGGGGGAGCACAGATACGCAGTATTTT	CASSSRRGSTDTQYF
-	TRBV6-1	-	TRBJ1-5	TGTGCCAGCAGTGAAATCGCCAGGCGATATAGCAATCAGCCCCAGCATTTT	CASSEIARRYSNQPQHF
-	TRBV27	TRBD1	TRBJ1-1	TGTGCCAGCAAAGCCGGGACAGGGGGTTTAGGAGCTTTCTTT	CASKAGTGGLGAFF
few	TRBV7-3	TRBD2	TRBJ2-1	TGTGCCAGCAGCACCAGAGGGACTAGCGGGGGGCTTCGCCAATACTACAATGAGCAGTTCTTC	CASSTRGTSGGLRQYYNEQFF
-	TRBV12-5	TRBD1	TRBJ1-4	TGTGCTAGTGGTCTCGGACAGGGTACCGATGAAAAACTGTTTTTT	CASGLGQGTDEKLFF
-	TRBV5-1	TRBD2	TRBJ2-3	TGCGCCAGCAGCTTGGAGGTAGCGGGGCTCACAGATACGCAGTATTTT	CASSLEVAGLTDTQYF
-	TRBV10-2	TRBD1	TRBJ1-6	TGCGCCAGCATGGGACAGGGGTCCTATAATTCACCCCTCCACTTT	CASMGQGSYNSPLHF
-	TRBV7-7	TRBD1	TRBJ2-1	TGTGCCAGCAGCCCCGGACAGGGGGGATACAATGAGCAGTTCTTC	CASSPGQGGYNEQFF
few	TRBV10-1	-	TRBJ1-2	TGCGCCAGCAGTGAGAACAGGATTTATGGCTACACCTTC	CASSENRIYGYTF
-	TRBV2	TRBD1	TRBJ1-5	TGTGCCAGCAGTGCAGACAGGGAGCACCAGCCCCAGCATTTT	CASSADREHQPQHF
-	TRBV19	TRBD1	TRBJ2-7	TGTGCCAGTAGTCTGGGCGGACAGGGGGCCTACGAGCAGTACTTC	CASSLGGQGAYEQYF
-	TRBV27	TRBD1	TRBJ1-6	TGTGCCAGCAGTTTATTGGGACAGGGTTACTCACCCCTCCACTTT	CASSLLGQGYSPLHF
-	TRBV19	-	TRBJ1-6	TGTGCCAGTAGTATATCTCAGGGGACCACGGACCTAAATTCACCCCTCCACTTT	CASSISQGTTDLNSPLHF
-	TRBV18	-	TRBJ1-2	TGTGCCAGCTCACAGACAGAGAACTATGGCTACACCTTC	CASSQTENYGYTF
few	TRBV29-1	TRBD1	TRBJ2-5	TGCAGCGTTGGACAGGGACAGAATATTCAAGAGACCCAGTACTTC	CSVGQGQNIQETQYF
-	TRBV28	-	TRBJ1-2	TGTGCCAGCAACCCCGTTGGGGGGTCTGATGGCTACACCTTC	CASNPVGGSDGYTF
few	TRBV18	TRBD1	TRBJ2-7	TGTGCCAGCTCACCATTTTATCAAGGGACAGGGCCGAGAGAGCAGTACTTC	CASSPFYQGTGPREQYF
-	TRBV6-5	-	TRBJ1-4	TGTGCCAGCACTCGCTCTCGGGGAATCGGGGAAAAACTGTTTTTT	CASTRSRGIGEKLFF
-	TRBV2	-	TRBJ2-2	TGTGCCAGCGGAAACAGCCTGAACACCAGGGAGCTGTTTTTT	CASGNSLNTRELFF
-	TRBV7-2	TRBD1	TRBJ1-1	TGTGCCAGCAGCCCACGGGACAGGGTACCGGGGAACACTGAAGCTTTCTTT	CASSPRDRVPGNTEAFF